A selection of T cell receptor beta chains follows, all from one sample in a study of cytomegalovirus exposure and HLA in healthy donors. This table comes from immunoSEQ multiplex PCR, and its TCRdb copy is limited to in-frame clones, with some not included. Among 110,000 or so clones listed, around 80% were seen once. The sequenced sample consisted of PBMCs. All receptors come from a woman between 18 and 29 years old in good health and CMV-seronegative. Each CDR3 is given with its conserved first and last residue. A D gene is named only where the DNA matches it firmly. Some rows have no size entry. The others give once, few or many, or a class for an expanded clone.

TRBJ2-7	.	TRBV11-2	TRBD2	CASSSTSASYEQYF	TGTGCCAGCAGCTCGACTAGCGCCTCCTACGAGCAGTACTTC
TRBJ1-2	once	TRBV6-1	.	CASKLDSLFAWTF	TGTGCCAGCAAGCTCGACAGCCTTTTTGCGTGGACCTTC
TRBJ2-1	.	TRBV27	TRBD1	CASSARDRVTYNEQFF	TGTGCCAGCAGTGCCCGGGACAGGGTAACCTACAATGAGCAGTTCTTC
TRBJ1-2	once	TRBV18	TRBD1	CASSHRQGTPPNYGYTF	TGTGCCAGCTCTCATCGACAGGGTACTCCCCCTAACTATGGCTACACCTTC
TRBJ2-5	.	TRBV6-6	TRBD2	CASRGLAGPLEQYF	TGTGCCAGCAGGGGACTAGCGGGGCCCTTGGAGCAGTACTTC
TRBJ1-6	.	TRBV7-3	.	CASSLGGGDSPLHF	TGTGCCAGCAGCTTAGGAGGGGGGGATTCACCCCTCCACTTT
TRBJ2-2	.	TRBV28	.	CASSLVSPGELFF	TGTGCCAGCAGTTTAGTCTCTCCCGGGGAGCTGTTTTTT
TRBJ2-4	.	TRBV7-9	.	CASSLGAEGFPAAKNSQYF	TGTGCCAGCAGCTTAGGAGCGGAGGGATTCCCTGCGGCCAAAAACAGTCAGTACTTC
TRBJ1-2	.	TRBV18	.	CASSPLPGAGNYGYTF	TGTGCCAGCTCACCACTTCCGGGAGCCGGGAACTATGGCTACACCTTC
TRBJ1-1	once	TRBV6-4	TRBD1	CASRVQGGNTEAFF	TGTGCCAGCAGAGTACAGGGGGGGAACACTGAAGCTTTCTTT
TRBJ2-7	.	TRBV29-1	.	CSAVPTGFPSYEQYF	TGCAGCGCCGTTCCGACAGGTTTCCCCTCCTACGAGCAGTACTTC
TRBJ1-3	few	TRBV30	TRBD1	CAWNRDRGNTIYF	TGTGCCTGGAACCGGGACAGAGGGAACACCATATATTTT
TRBJ2-7	.	TRBV10-3	TRBD2	CAISHSAGVSSYEQYF	TGTGCCATCAGCCACTCGGCGGGGGTGAGCTCCTACGAGCAGTACTTC
TRBJ2-5	.	TRBV29-1	TRBD1	CSVEAGTGDWETQYF	TGCAGCGTTGAGGCCGGGACAGGGGATTGGGAGACCCAGTACTTC
TRBJ2-5	.	TRBV12-5	.	CASGYGSGETQYF	TGTGCTAGTGGTTACGGGAGTGGGGAGACCCAGTACTTC
TRBJ1-5	.	TRBV2	.	CASSRTGNQPQHF	TGTGCCAGCAGTCGGACAGGCAATCAGCCCCAGCATTTT
TRBJ1-6	.	TRBV27	TRBD1	CASSTDRRLNSPLHF	TGTGCCAGCAGCACGGACAGGAGACTTAATTCACCCCTCCACTTT
TRBJ2-7	.	TRBV27	.	CASRMGQTNYEQYF	TGTGCCAGCAGGATGGGACAAACTAACTACGAGCAGTACTTC
TRBJ1-1	few	TRBV30	TRBD1	CAWIGTGTEAFF	TGTGCCTGGATCGGGACAGGCACTGAAGCTTTCTTT
TRBJ1-4	.	TRBV7-2	.	CASSLVRTSGVNEKLFF	TGTGCCAGCAGCTTAGTCAGGACTTCAGGGGTTAATGAAAAACTGTTTTTT
TRBJ2-1	once	TRBV29-1	.	CSVGSGSEQFF	TGCAGCGTTGGTTCAGGTAGTGAGCAGTTCTTC
TRBJ2-7	.	TRBV19	.	CASSIGAPYEQYF	TGTGCCAGTAGTATCGGAGCTCCCTACGAGCAGTACTTC
TRBJ1-5	few	TRBV18	.	CASSQQDSNQPQHF	TGTGCCAGCTCACAACAGGATAGCAATCAGCCCCAGCATTTT
TRBJ1-5	.	TRBV28	TRBD1	CASSFGTGWNNQPQHF	TGTGCCAGCAGTTTTGGGACAGGCTGGAACAATCAGCCCCAGCATTTT
TRBJ1-1	.	TRBV18	.	CASSPGGLRVTEAFF	TGTGCCAGCTCACCAGGAGGCCTTCGAGTCACTGAAGCTTTCTTT
TRBJ1-1	.	TRBV4-2	.	CASSQDRGGIHTEAFF	TGTGCCAGCAGCCAAGATCGAGGAGGGATCCACACTGAAGCTTTCTTT
TRBJ1-1	.	TRBV13	.	CASSLAQNTEAFF	TGTGCCAGCAGCTTAGCCCAGAACACTGAAGCTTTCTTT
TRBJ1-2	.	TRBV19	.	CASSIISTADFVGYTF	TGTGCCAGTAGTATAATCTCGACCGCGGATTTCGTTGGCTACACCTTC
TRBJ1-2	.	TRBV6-4	TRBD1	CASSHRGQGSGYTF	TGTGCCAGCAGTCATAGGGGACAGGGAAGTGGCTACACCTTC
TRBJ1-4	.	TRBV1	.	CTSSPEFAGGDETNEKLFF	TGCACCAGCAGCCCCGAGTTTGCAGGGGGCGATGAAACTAATGAAAAACTGTTTTTT
TRBJ2-1	.	TRBV7-6	TRBD1	CASRGQGGDNEQFF	TGTGCCAGCAGAGGACAGGGAGGAGACAATGAGCAGTTCTTC
TRBJ1-2	once	TRBV5-1	.	CASSLRLNRVFSGYTF	TGCGCCAGCAGCTTGAGGCTTAACCGGGTTTTTAGTGGCTACACCTTC
TRBJ2-3	.	TRBV6-5	TRBD2	CASSPLAGGADTQYF	TGTGCCAGCAGTCCACTAGCGGGAGGGGCAGATACGCAGTATTTT
TRBJ1-6	.	TRBV5-6	TRBD1	CASSVDRGRDGPYNSPLHF	TGTGCCAGCAGCGTAGACAGGGGGCGAGATGGCCCCTATAATTCACCCCTCCACTTT
TRBJ2-7	.	TRBV18	.	CASSGQNSYEQYF	TGTGCCAGCTCTGGACAGAACTCCTACGAGCAGTACTTC
TRBJ1-4	once	TRBV6-5	.	CASSLTVTTNEKLFF	TGTGCCAGCAGTTTGACAGTTACAACTAATGAAAAACTGTTTTTT
TRBJ2-7	.	TRBV18	.	CASSPPSRGYEQYF	TGTGCCAGCTCGCCGCCTAGTAGGGGGTACGAGCAGTACTTC
TRBJ2-6	once	TRBV6-4	.	CASSALQGSGANGLTF	TGTGCCAGCAGTGCCTTACAGGGCTCTGGGGCCAACGGCCTGACTTTC
TRBJ1-5	.	TRBV6-5	.	CASRFDQPQHF	TGTGCCAGCAGGTTCGATCAGCCCCAGCATTTT
TRBJ2-7	.	TRBV27	.	CASSPNPGGQGEQYF	TGTGCCAGCAGTCCAAACCCCGGGGGGCAGGGCGAGCAGTACTTC
TRBJ1-1	few	TRBV2	.	CASSYVGGTEAFF	TGTGCCAGCAGTTACGTGGGGGGGACTGAAGCTTTCTTT
TRBJ2-2	.	TRBV27	.	CASSLSHESGELFF	TGTGCCAGCAGTTTATCGCATGAGTCCGGGGAGCTGTTTTTT
TRBJ2-7	.	TRBV10-3	TRBD2	CAISVAGSSYEQYF	TGTGCCATCAGTGTAGCGGGGAGCTCCTACGAGCAGTACTTC
TRBJ1-2	.	TRBV7-9	.	CASSSNPDGYTF	TGTGCCAGCAGCTCAAATCCGGATGGCTACACCTTC
TRBJ1-3	.	TRBV19	.	CASSSRPGTIYF	TGTGCCAGTAGTTCCCGACCGGGGACCATATATTTT
TRBJ2-7	.	TRBV5-1	.	CASSLGIGHRDEQYF	TGCGCCAGCAGCTTGGGGATCGGACACAGGGATGAGCAGTACTTC
TRBJ1-1	.	TRBV30	TRBD1	CAWSVLETGYPEAFF	TGTGCCTGGAGTGTTCTCGAGACAGGGTACCCTGAAGCTTTCTTT
TRBJ1-2	.	TRBV25-1	.	CASSRLFYGYTF	TGTGCCAGCAGTCGGTTGTTCTATGGCTACACCTTC
TRBJ2-3	.	TRBV11-2	.	CASSSSGTDTQYF	TGTGCCAGCAGCTCCTCTGGCACAGATACGCAGTATTTT
TRBJ2-5	.	TRBV5-4	TRBD1	CASSTRTGGRETQYF	TGTGCCAGCAGCACTCGGACAGGGGGTCGAGAGACCCAGTACTTC
TRBJ2-3	.	TRBV5-4	TRBD2	CASSLREGGTDTQYF	TGTGCCAGCAGCCTCCGGGAGGGGGGAACAGATACGCAGTATTTT
TRBJ1-2	.	TRBV4-3	.	CASSQDRENYGYTF	TGCGCCAGCAGCCAAGACAGGGAAAACTATGGCTACACCTTC
TRBJ1-1	.	TRBV7-8	TRBD1	CASSLSGGQGFTEAFF	TGTGCCAGCAGCCTCTCTGGGGGACAGGGATTCACTGAAGCTTTCTTT
TRBJ1-2	.	TRBV5-4	TRBD1	CASSSDRSTNYGYTF	TGTGCCAGCAGCTCGGACAGGTCCACTAACTATGGCTACACCTTC